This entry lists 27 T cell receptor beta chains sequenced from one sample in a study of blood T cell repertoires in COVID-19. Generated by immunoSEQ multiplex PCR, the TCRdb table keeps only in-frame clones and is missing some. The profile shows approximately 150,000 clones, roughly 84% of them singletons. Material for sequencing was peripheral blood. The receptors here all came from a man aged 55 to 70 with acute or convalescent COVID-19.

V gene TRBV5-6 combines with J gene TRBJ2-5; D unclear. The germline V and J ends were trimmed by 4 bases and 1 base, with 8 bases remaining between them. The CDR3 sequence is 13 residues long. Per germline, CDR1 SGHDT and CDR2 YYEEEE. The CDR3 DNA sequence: TGTGCCAGCAGCGCCCAACTCCAAGAGACCCAGTACTTC. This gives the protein CASSAQLQETQYF.

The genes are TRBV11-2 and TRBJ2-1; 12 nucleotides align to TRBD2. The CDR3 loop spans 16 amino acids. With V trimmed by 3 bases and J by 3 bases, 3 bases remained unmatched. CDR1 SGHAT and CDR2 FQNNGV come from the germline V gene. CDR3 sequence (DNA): TGTGCCAGCAGCTTCCTAGCGGGGGGGCGCTACAATGAGCAGTTCTTC. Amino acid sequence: CASSFLAGGRYNEQFF.

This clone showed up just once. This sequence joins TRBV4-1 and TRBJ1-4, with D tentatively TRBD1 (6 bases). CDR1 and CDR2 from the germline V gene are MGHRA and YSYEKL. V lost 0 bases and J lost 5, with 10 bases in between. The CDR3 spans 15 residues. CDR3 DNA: TGCGCCAGCAGCCAAGATCCAGGGGAGAATGAAAAACTGTTTTTT. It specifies CASSQDPGENEKLFF.

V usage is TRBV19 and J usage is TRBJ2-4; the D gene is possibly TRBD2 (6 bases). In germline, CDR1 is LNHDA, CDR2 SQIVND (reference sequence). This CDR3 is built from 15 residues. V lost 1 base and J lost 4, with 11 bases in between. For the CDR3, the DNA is TGTGCCAGTAGTATAGCGGTAGGGAGGAAAAACATTCAGTACTTC. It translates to CASSIAVGRKNIQYF.

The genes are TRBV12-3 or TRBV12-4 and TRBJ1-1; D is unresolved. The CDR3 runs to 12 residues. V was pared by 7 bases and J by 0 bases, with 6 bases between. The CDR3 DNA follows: TGTGCCAGCACCCTGTTGAACACTGAAGCTTTCTTT. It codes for CASTLLNTEAFF.

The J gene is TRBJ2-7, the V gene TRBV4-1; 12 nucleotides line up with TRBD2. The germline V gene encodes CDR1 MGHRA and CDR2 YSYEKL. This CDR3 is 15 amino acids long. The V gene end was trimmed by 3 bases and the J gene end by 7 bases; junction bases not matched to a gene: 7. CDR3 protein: CASSHGTSGYREQYF. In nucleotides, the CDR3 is TGCGCCAGCAGCCACGGGACTAGCGGGTACCGGGAGCAGTACTTC.

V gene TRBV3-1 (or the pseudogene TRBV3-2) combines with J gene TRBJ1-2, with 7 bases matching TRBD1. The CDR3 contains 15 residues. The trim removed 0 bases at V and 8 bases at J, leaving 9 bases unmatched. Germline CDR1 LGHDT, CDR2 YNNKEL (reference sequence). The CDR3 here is CASSQEVLTGEGYTF. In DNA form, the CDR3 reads TGTGCCAGCAGCCAAGAGGTGCTAACAGGGGAAGGCTACACCTTC.

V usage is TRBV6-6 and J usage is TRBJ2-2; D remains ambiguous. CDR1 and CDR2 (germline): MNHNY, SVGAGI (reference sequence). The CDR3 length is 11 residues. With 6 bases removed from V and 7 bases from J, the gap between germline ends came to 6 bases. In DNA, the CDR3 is TGTGCCAGCAGATCGGGCGGGGAGCTGTTTTTT. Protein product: CASRSGGELFF.

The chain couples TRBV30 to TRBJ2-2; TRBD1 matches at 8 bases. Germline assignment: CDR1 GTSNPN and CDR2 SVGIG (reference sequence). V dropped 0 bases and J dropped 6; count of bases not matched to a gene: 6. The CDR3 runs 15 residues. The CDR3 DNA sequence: TGTGCCTGGAGTGTAGGCAGGGGGCGGTCCGGGGAGCTGTTTTTT. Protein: CAWSVGRGRSGELFF.

CDR3 sequence: CASSLVTGVNGYTF. The DNA for the CDR3 is TGCGCCAGCAGCCTTGTGACAGGGGTAAATGGCTACACCTTC. The rearrangement uses TRBV5-1 and TRBJ1-2; 8 bases line up with TRBD1. The CDR3 is 14 residues long. CDR1 SGHRS and CDR2 YFSETQ come from the germline V gene. V was clipped by 4 bases and J by 6 bases; unmatched bases: 8.

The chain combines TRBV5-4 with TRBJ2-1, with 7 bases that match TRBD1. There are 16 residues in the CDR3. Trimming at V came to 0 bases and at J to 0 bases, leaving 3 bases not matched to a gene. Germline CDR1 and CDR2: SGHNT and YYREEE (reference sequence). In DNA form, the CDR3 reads TGTGCCAGCAGCTTGGGGTCAGGGGGCTCCTACAATGAGCAGTTCTTC. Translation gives CASSLGSGGSYNEQFF.

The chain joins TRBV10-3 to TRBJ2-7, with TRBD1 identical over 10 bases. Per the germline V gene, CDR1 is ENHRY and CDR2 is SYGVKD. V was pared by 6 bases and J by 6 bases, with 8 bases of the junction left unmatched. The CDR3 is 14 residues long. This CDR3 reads CAIRPVGTGVEQYF. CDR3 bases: TGTGCCATCAGGCCTGTTGGGACAGGGGTCGAGCAGTACTTC.

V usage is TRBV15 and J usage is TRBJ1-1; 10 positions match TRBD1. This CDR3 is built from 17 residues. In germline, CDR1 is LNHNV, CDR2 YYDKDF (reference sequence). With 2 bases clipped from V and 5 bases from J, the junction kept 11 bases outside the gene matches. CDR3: CATSRTDRGLSWTEAFF. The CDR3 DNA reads TGTGCCACCAGCAGAACCGACAGGGGGCTATCGTGGACTGAAGCTTTCTTT.

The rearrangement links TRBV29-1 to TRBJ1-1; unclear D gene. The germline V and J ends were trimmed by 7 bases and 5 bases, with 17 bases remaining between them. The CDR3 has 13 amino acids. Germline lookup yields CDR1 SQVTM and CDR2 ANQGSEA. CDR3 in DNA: TGCAGCGCCGTCGGGAGGGTGAGGACTGAAGCTTTCTTT. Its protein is CSAVGRVRTEAFF. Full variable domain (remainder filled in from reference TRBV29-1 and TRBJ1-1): SAVISQKPSRDICQRGTSLTIQCQVDSQVTMMFWYRQQPGQSLTLIATANQGSEATYESGFVIDKFPISRPNLTFSTLTVSNMSPEDSSIYLCSAVGRVRTEAFFGQGTRLTVV.

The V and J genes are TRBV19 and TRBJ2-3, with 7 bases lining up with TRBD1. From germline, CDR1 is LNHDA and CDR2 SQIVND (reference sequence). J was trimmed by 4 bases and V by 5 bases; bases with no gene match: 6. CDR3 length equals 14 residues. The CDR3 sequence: CASSVRQGSDTQYF. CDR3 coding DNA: TGTGCCAGTAGTGTCCGACAGGGATCAGATACGCAGTATTTT.

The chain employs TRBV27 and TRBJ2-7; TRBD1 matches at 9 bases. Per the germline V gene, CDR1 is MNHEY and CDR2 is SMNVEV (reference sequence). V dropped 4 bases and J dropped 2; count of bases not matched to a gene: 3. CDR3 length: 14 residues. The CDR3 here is CASSWGTGPYEQYF. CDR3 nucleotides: TGTGCCAGCAGTTGGGGGACAGGGCCCTACGAGCAGTACTTC.

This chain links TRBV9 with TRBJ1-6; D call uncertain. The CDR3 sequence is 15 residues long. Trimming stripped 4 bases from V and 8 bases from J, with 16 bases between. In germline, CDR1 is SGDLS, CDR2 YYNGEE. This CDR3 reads CASSSTGMFDSPLHF. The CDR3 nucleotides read TGTGCCAGCAGCTCTACCGGGATGTTTGATTCACCCCTCCACTTT. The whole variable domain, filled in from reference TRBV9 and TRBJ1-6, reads DSGVTQTPKHLITATGQRVTLRCSPRSGDLSVYWYQQSLDQGLQFLIQYYNGEERAKGNILERFSAQQFPDLHSELNLSSLELGDSALYFCASSSTGMFDSPLHFGNGTRLTVT.

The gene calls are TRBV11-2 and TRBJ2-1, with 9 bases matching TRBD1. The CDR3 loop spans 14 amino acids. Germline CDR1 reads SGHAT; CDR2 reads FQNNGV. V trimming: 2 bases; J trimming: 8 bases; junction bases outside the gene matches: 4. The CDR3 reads CASSLSQGAHEQFF. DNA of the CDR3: TGTGCCAGCAGCTTATCACAGGGGGCCCATGAGCAGTTCTTC.

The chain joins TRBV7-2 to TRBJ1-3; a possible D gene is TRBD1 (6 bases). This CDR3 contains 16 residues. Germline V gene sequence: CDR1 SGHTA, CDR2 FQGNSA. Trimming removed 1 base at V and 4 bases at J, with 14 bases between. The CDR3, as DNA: TGTGCCAGCAGCTTAGAGGGTGCAGGGGCGGGAAACACCATATATTTT. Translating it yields CASSLEGAGAGNTIYF.

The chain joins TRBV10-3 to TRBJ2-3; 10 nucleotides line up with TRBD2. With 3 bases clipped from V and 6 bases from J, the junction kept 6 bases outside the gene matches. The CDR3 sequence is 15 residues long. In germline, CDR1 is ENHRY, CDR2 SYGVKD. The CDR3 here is CAISDRAGGEDTQYF. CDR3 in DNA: TGTGCCATCAGTGACCGAGCGGGGGGGGAGGATACGCAGTATTTT.

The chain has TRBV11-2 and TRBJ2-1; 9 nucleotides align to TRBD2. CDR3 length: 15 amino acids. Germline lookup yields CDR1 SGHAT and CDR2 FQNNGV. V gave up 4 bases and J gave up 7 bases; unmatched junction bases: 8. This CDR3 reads CASSSRLAVTNEQFF. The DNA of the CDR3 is TGTGCCAGCAGCTCGCGACTAGCGGTTACAAATGAGCAGTTCTTC.

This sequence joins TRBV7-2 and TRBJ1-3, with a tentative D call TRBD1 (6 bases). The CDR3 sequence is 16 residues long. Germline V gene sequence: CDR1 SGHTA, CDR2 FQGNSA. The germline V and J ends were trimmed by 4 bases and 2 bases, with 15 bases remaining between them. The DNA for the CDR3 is TGTGCCAGCAGCTCCGCTCGAACAGGGACTGGAAACACCATATATTTT. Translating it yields CASSSARTGTGNTIYF.

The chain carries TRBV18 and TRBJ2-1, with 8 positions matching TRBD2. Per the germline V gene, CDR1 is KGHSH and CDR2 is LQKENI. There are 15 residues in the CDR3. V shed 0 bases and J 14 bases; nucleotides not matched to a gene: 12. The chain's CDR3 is CASSPPASAGVPEFF. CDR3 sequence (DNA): TGTGCCAGCTCACCACCGGCCTCAGCGGGGGTCCCTGAGTTCTTC.

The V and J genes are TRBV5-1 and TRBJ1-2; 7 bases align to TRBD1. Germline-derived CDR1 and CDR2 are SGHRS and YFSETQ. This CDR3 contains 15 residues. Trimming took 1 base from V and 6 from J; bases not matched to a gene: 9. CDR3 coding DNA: TGCGCCAGCAGCTTGCGACCTCAGGGGGGCGATGGCTACACCTTC. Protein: CASSLRPQGGDGYTF. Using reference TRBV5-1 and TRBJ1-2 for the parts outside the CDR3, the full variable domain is KAGVTQTPRYLIKTRGQQVTLSCSPISGHRSVSWYQQTPGQGLQFLFEYFSETQRNKGNFPGRFSGRQFSNSRSEMNVSTLELGDSALYLCASSLRPQGGDGYTFGSGTRLTVV.

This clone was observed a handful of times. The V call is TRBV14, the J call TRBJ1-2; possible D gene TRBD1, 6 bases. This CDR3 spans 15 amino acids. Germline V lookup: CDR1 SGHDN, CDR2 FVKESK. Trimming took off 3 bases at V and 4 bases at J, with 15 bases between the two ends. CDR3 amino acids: CASSQRDTPLYGYTF. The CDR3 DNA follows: TGTGCCAGCAGCCAGAGGGACACTCCACTCTATGGCTACACCTTC.

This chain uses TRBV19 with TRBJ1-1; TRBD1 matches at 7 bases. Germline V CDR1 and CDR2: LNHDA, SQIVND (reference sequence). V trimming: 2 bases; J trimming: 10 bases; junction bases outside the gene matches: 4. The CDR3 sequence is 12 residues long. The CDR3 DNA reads TGTGCCAGTAGTATAAGGGGGCGTCCAGCTTTCTTT. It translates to CASSIRGRPAFF.

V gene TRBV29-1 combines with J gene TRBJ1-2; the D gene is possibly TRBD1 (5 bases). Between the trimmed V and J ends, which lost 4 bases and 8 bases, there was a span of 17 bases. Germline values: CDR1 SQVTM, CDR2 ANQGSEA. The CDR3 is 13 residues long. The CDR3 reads CSVALTGYRGYTF. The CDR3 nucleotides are TGCAGCGTTGCCCTAACAGGATACAGGGGCTACACCTTC.